This entry is about one T cell receptor (beta chain). Clones were sequenced by immunoSEQ multiplex PCR, and TCRdb holds only the in-frame ones, with some missing. The sample shows some 150,000 clones, about 93% of them seen only once. CDR3 length: 17 residues. Germline loops: CDR1 SGHDN, CDR2 FVKESK. Deletions cut 4 bases from V and 4 bases from J, with 22 bases between. The data are from a study of control samples from healthy donors and cancer patients. The origin of this receptor is a man in his fifties or sixties in good health. The V call is TRBV14, the J call TRBJ1-2; D gene ambiguous. The sequencing sample was made of blood. This chain's CDR3 is CASSPPRTAQAIYGYTF. For the CDR3, the DNA is TGTGCCAGCAGCCCGCCGAGGACGGCCCAGGCAATCTATGGCTACACCTTC.